Listed below are T cell receptor beta chains from one sample, sequenced in a study of blood T cell repertoires in COVID-19. TCRdb's table, derived via immunoSEQ multiplex PCR, lists solely in-frame clones and lacks some. The table has around 57,000 clones, around nine tenths seen once. The sequenced sample was peripheral blood. These receptors came from a woman older than 75 with active COVID-19. Both conserved end residues are part of each CDR3. The order of the fields is D gene, J gene, clone size, V gene, CDR3 protein, CDR3 DNA. D genes are given only for firm matches. Some rows mark clone size as missing; the rest say once, few, many or name a class of expanded clone.

>-|TRBJ2-1|-|TRBV18
CASFRDLLYNEQFF
TGTGCCAGCTTCCGGGACTTATTATACAATGAGCAGTTCTTC
>-|TRBJ2-3|-|TRBV18
CASSPRVGQGTDTQYF
TGTGCCAGCTCACCACGCGTCGGTCAGGGCACAGATACGCAGTATTTT
>TRBD1|TRBJ2-3|-|TRBV7-3
CASSTGQGRSDTQYF
TGTGCCAGCAGCACCGGACAGGGGAGGTCGGATACGCAGTATTTT
>TRBD2|TRBJ2-1|few|TRBV7-2
CASSLGAGVGEQFF
TGTGCCAGCAGCTTAGGGGCGGGGGTAGGTGAGCAGTTCTTC
>-|TRBJ2-2|-|TRBV4-1
CASSQGQYTGELFF
TGCGCCAGCAGCCAAGGGCAGTACACCGGGGAGCTGTTTTTT
>-|TRBJ1-3|-|TRBV11-2
CASSLEPGGNTIYF
TGTGCCAGCAGCTTAGAACCAGGGGGAAACACCATATATTTT
>TRBD2|TRBJ2-1|once|TRBV7-6
CASSIGTSGGDEQFF
TGTGCCAGCAGCATAGGGACTAGCGGGGGGGATGAGCAGTTCTTC
>-|TRBJ2-7|-|TRBV20-1
CSAEGAYEQYF
TGCAGTGCTGAGGGGGCCTACGAGCAGTACTTC
>TRBD1|TRBJ1-1|-|TRBV28
CASSSRQGLNTEAFF
TGTGCCAGCAGTTCCCGACAGGGTTTGAACACTGAAGCTTTCTTT
>-|TRBJ2-5|-|TRBV7-2
CASSLNKETQYF
TGTGCCAGCAGCTTAAATAAAGAGACCCAGTACTTC
>-|TRBJ2-3|-|TRBV5-5
CASRPRASTDTQYF
TGTGCCAGCAGACCGAGGGCAAGCACAGATACGCAGTATTTT
>-|TRBJ2-3|-|TRBV3-1/TRBV3-2
CASGMTGTDTQYF
TGTGCCAGCGGTATGACAGGAACAGATACGCAGTATTTT
>-|TRBJ2-1|-|TRBV2
CASSGSLGLYNEQFF
TGTGCCAGCAGTGGGAGTTTGGGACTTTACAATGAGCAGTTCTTC
>TRBD1|TRBJ1-1|-|TRBV6-5
CASSYSHRGVTEAFF
TGTGCCAGCAGTTACTCTCACAGGGGGGTAACTGAAGCTTTCTTT
>-|TRBJ2-1|-|TRBV6-2/TRBV6-3
CASSLTVYNEQFF
TGTGCCAGCAGTCTGACAGTTTACAATGAGCAGTTCTTC
>-|TRBJ2-3|-|TRBV30
CAWALAGATDTQYF
TGTGCCTGGGCACTAGCTGGGGCCACAGATACGCAGTATTTT
>-|TRBJ2-5|-|TRBV15
CATSRGRVPETQYF
TGTGCCACCAGCAGGGGCAGGGTCCCGGAGACCCAGTACTTC
>TRBD2|TRBJ2-3|-|TRBV5-8
CASSLEWTSSTDTQYF
TGTGCCAGCAGCTTGGAATGGACTAGCTCCACAGATACGCAGTATTTT
>-|TRBJ1-2|-|TRBV6-4
CASSQTGFYGYTF
TGTGCCAGCAGTCAAACAGGGTTCTATGGCTACACCTTC
>-|TRBJ1-2|-|TRBV7-6
CASSLVQDPRGYTF
TGTGCCAGCAGCTTAGTACAGGACCCTCGAGGCTACACCTTC
>-|TRBJ2-1|-|TRBV9
CASSAPISVSLVGYNEQFF
TGTGCCAGCAGCGCGCCGATTAGCGTATCCCTTGTCGGGTACAATGAGCAGTTCTTC
>TRBD1|TRBJ1-1|-|TRBV5-4
CASSADRVGDTEAFF
TGTGCCAGCAGCGCGGACAGGGTGGGGGACACTGAAGCTTTCTTT
>-|TRBJ2-7|-|TRBV10-1
CASSKNREGHQYF
TGCGCCAGCAGTAAAAACAGGGAGGGTCATCAGTACTTC
>-|TRBJ2-2|-|TRBV6-5
CASANRNTGELFF
TGTGCCAGCGCGAACAGGAACACCGGGGAGCTGTTTTTT
>-|TRBJ2-2|-|TRBV6-5
CASRKSSTGELFF
TGTGCCAGCAGAAAATCTAGCACCGGGGAGCTGTTTTTT
>TRBD2|TRBJ2-5|-|TRBV6-5
CASTPRGGETQYF
TGTGCCAGCACCCCCCGGGGGGGAGAGACCCAGTACTTC
>TRBD2|TRBJ2-3|-|TRBV25-1
CASSGLAGLSDTQYF
TGTGCCAGCAGTGGGTTAGCGGGGTTATCAGATACGCAGTATTTT
>-|TRBJ1-2|once|TRBV5-6
CASSWPSPTPYGYTF
TGTGCCAGCAGCTGGCCCTCGCCAACCCCTTATGGCTACACCTTC
>-|TRBJ1-1|-|TRBV6-5
CASSFHRANTEAFF
TGTGCCAGCAGTTTCCACAGGGCGAACACTGAAGCTTTCTTT
>TRBD1|TRBJ1-1|-|TRBV7-2
CASSPYLTGHTEAFF
TGTGCCAGCAGCCCCTATTTGACAGGGCACACTGAAGCTTTCTTT
>TRBD2|TRBJ2-1|few|TRBV4-1
CASSQDGGAGGLEQFF
TGCGCCAGCAGCCAAGATGGGGGCGCGGGGGGGCTCGAGCAGTTCTTC
>TRBD2|TRBJ2-1|-|TRBV7-3
CASSPRIGGGRHEQFF
TGTGCCAGCAGCCCCCGAATCGGGGGGGGGAGGCATGAGCAGTTCTTC
>TRBD2|TRBJ2-3|-|TRBV5-1
CASSPPLAGVGTDTQYF
TGCGCCAGCAGCCCCCCATTAGCGGGGGTGGGCACAGATACGCAGTATTTT
>TRBD1|TRBJ2-5|-|TRBV5-6
CASSLFSGGRQETQYF
TGTGCCAGCAGCTTGTTTTCAGGGGGTCGACAAGAGACCCAGTACTTC
>TRBD2|TRBJ2-3|once|TRBV19
CASSMLSGGYTDTQYF
TGTGCCAGTAGTATGCTTAGCGGGGGGTACACAGATACGCAGTATTTT
>-|TRBJ2-3|-|TRBV19
CASSIGLSTDTQYF
TGTGCCAGTAGTATCGGACTAAGCACAGATACGCAGTATTTT
>-|TRBJ2-2|-|TRBV7-8
CASSPGSGPNTGELFF
TGTGCCAGCAGCCCCGGTTCAGGGCCGAACACCGGGGAGCTGTTTTTT
>-|TRBJ2-1|-|TRBV28
CASSPPTRGPEQFF
TGTGCCAGCAGCCCTCCCACAAGGGGCCCTGAGCAGTTCTTC
>-|TRBJ1-4|-|TRBV2
CASSDGGSDEKLFF
TGTGCCAGCAGTGACGGGGGATCGGATGAAAAACTGTTTTTT
>-|TRBJ1-1|-|TRBV28
CASSLLWTEAFF
TGTGCCAGCAGCCTCCTATGGACTGAAGCTTTCTTT
>TRBD1|TRBJ1-2|-|TRBV7-9
CASSKRQGAYGYTF
TGTGCCAGCAGCAAAAGACAGGGGGCCTATGGCTACACCTTC
>-|TRBJ2-7|few|TRBV5-1
CASSLFGGREESYEQYF
TGCGCCAGCAGCTTGTTTGGGGGCAGGGAAGAAAGCTACGAGCAGTACTTC
>-|TRBJ1-1|-|TRBV7-9
CASSLGQVGTEAFF
TGTGCCAGCAGCTTAGGACAGGTGGGGACTGAAGCTTTCTTT
>-|TRBJ1-2|few|TRBV4-3
CASSQEITKNYGYTF
TGCGCCAGCAGCCAAGAGATAACAAAGAACTATGGCTACACCTTC
>-|TRBJ2-7|-|TRBV20-1
CSASGYEQYF
TGCAGTGCTAGCGGGTACGAGCAGTACTTC
>TRBD1|TRBJ2-7|-|TRBV6-2/TRBV6-3
CASSLTGTYEQYF
TGTGCCAGCAGTCTGACAGGGACCTACGAGCAGTACTTC
>TRBD1|TRBJ2-1|-|TRBV29-1
CSVRGSTFNEQFF
TGCAGCGTCAGGGGGTCTACCTTTAATGAGCAGTTCTTC
>-|TRBJ1-1|-|TRBV20-1
CSARWGVEAFF
TGCAGTGCTAGATGGGGGGTTGAAGCTTTCTTT
>TRBD2|TRBJ2-1|-|TRBV6-4
CASSAGGPSNEQFF
TGTGCCAGCAGCGCGGGGGGGCCGAGTAATGAGCAGTTCTTC
>-|TRBJ1-1|-|TRBV6-1
CASSEKGLLNTEAFF
TGTGCCAGCAGTGAGAAGGGACTGCTGAACACTGAAGCTTTCTTT
>-|TRBJ1-5|-|TRBV6-2/TRBV6-3
CASSSQSNQPQHF
TGTGCCAGCAGTTCTCAGTCCAATCAGCCCCAGCATTTT
>-|TRBJ1-1|once|TRBV18
CASSPEAFAEAFF
TGTGCCAGCTCCCCCGAGGCGTTCGCTGAAGCTTTCTTT
>-|TRBJ2-2|-|TRBV9
CASSVAAGAANTGELFF
TGTGCCAGCAGCGTAGCAGCAGGGGCAGCGAACACCGGGGAGCTGTTTTTT